This T cell receptor (beta chain) was profiled in a study of blood T cell repertoires in COVID-19. This CDR3 comprises 14 residues. Looked up from germline, CDR1 is SGHNT and CDR2 is YYREEE (reference sequence). V was trimmed by 0 bases and J by 10 bases, leaving 11 bases between them. Libraries were prepared by immunoSEQ multiplex PCR; TCRdb keeps only in-frame clonotypes and omits some of them. Here the sample spans nearly 110,000 clones, over 55% being singletons. The sample comprised peripheral blood. The TCR sequence derives from a human donor with acute or convalescent COVID-19. The donor label of this sample is uncertain. The V call is TRBV5-4, the J call TRBJ1-6, with D uncertain. The DNA of the CDR3 is TGTGCCAGCAGCTTGGCCTCTGTCGAGTCACCCCTCCACTTT. It is translated as CASSLASVESPLHF. The variable domain in full, completed from reference TRBV5-4 and TRBJ1-6, reads ETGVTQSPTHLIKTRGQQVTLRCSSQSGHNTVSWYQQALGQGPQFIFQYYREEENGRGNFPPRFSGLQFPNYSSELNVNALELDDSALYLCASSLASVESPLHFGNGTRLTVT.